This T cell receptor (beta chain) was profiled in a study of PD-1 blockade in classical Hodgkin lymphoma. Study results and limitations: TCR diversity at baseline was reported to be reduced in newly diagnosed patients relative to healthy donors.

The repertoire was sequenced with immunoSEQ multiplex PCR; TCRdb's copy has only in-frame clones and lacks some. The sample includes more than 25,000 clones, 85% seen only once; the top ten take approximately 2.6%. Time point noted: cycle 4 day 1 (C4D1), after about 6 weeks of nivolumab. The patients all showed relapse after autologous stem cell transplantation, while their brentuximab vedotin exposure varied. Out of thawed PBMCs, magnetic negative selection purified CD4+ T cells. V was pared by 2 bases and J by 6 bases, with 9 bases between. The CDR3 covers 12 residues. The germline gives CDR1 GTSNPN, CDR2 SVGIG (reference sequence). Note on this clone: Its antigen is still unknown.

The sample here was CD4+ T cells from blood, taken before the fourth cycle of nivolumab. The chain is built from TRBV30 and TRBJ2-3; D remains ambiguous. The sequence came from a human donor with classical Hodgkin lymphoma. Here the CDR3 reads CAWSRQRDTQYF. Here the CDR3 DNA reads TGTGCCTGGAGTAGGCAAAGGGATACGCAGTATTTT.